Below, one T cell receptor beta chain is given with its context. The antigen is unknown. This record comes from a study of blood T cells in healthy people across ages. Study conclusions and caveats: Per million T cells, TCR beta diversity dropped about linearly as age rose. Long-lived donors exceeded aged donors in naive CD4+ cells and diversity.

CDR3 length: 16 amino acids. With 6 bases clipped from V and 7 bases from J, the junction kept 11 bases outside the gene matches. The germline CDR1 and CDR2 sequences are SGHRS and YFSETQ. A second PCR, run for roughly 6 to 11 cycles, used a sample-barcoded 5' primer plus a J-beta primer mix. TCRdb analysed the 5' RACE reads with MiXCR anew, one entry per CDR3 protein. The data hold 1.5 million to 2 million distinct CDR3 sequences, with 28% observed a single time. They isolated at least 6 million PBMCs from each sample. The material sequenced was blood. The TCR sequence derives from a woman aged 25-40 years in good health. The chain has TRBV5-1 and TRBJ2-2; 11 bases are shared with TRBD1. The CDR3 nucleotides are TGCGCCAGCACCGAATGGACAGGGGGCGACGGCGGGGAGCTGTTTTTT. Protein sequence: CASTEWTGGDGGELFF.